What follows are 7 T cell receptor beta chains derived from one specimen sequenced in a study of HIV-infected patients and healthy controls. cDNA was made from approximately 0.55 ug RNA using alpha and beta constant primers. Alpha and beta chain libraries were made separately by chain-specific third strand synthesis with multiplexing indices. TCRdb used MiXCR to reprocess the 5' RACE reads, holding one entry per CDR3 protein. Of several thousand distinct CDR3 sequences listed, around 9% are singletons. Follow-up blood was drawn about 14 weeks, roughly three months, after antiretroviral therapy began. No cell fractionation was done, so the repertoire covers all unsorted peripheral blood T cells. Sequencing was performed on blood, taken during antiretroviral therapy. These receptors originate from an adult with HIV infection.

This clonotype is categorized as large. The rearrangement uses TRBV4-3 and TRBJ2-1; possibly TRBD2 for D (5 bases). Trimming removed 0 bases from V and 4 bases from J, with 10 bases in between. Germline V CDR1 and CDR2: LGHNA, YSLEER. This CDR3 has 15 amino acids. CDR3 coding DNA: TGCGCCAGCAGCCAAGATTGGCCGGGGTACAATGAGCAGTTCTTC. Its translation is CASSQDWPGYNEQFF.

Ten or more counts support this clonotype. The chain joins TRBV18 to TRBJ2-2; a weak D match, TRBD1 (6 bases). The CDR3 extends over 16 amino acids. Germline V gene data show CDR1 as KGHSH and CDR2 as LQKENI. Trimming shortened V by 5 bases and J by 4 bases, and 17 bases separated the two germline ends. CDR3 bases: TGTGCCAGCTCATCTCAGGGGCCCCGCGCCACCGGGGAGCTGTTTTTT. Residues: CASSSQGPRATGELFF.

This clonotype was recorded many times. The chain links TRBV6-2 or TRBV6-3 to TRBJ2-1; the match to TRBD2 covers 7 bases. CDR1 and CDR2 (germline): MNHEY, SVGEGT. CDR3 size: 16 residues. Unmatched junction bases numbered 10, after V lost 6 bases and J lost 2 bases. CDR3 loop: CASSKSLGLTYNEQFF. CDR3 sequence (DNA): TGTGCCAGCAGCAAGAGCCTGGGACTAACCTACAATGAGCAGTTCTTC.

By share, this clonotype ranks as medium-sized. The rearrangement uses TRBV3-1 and TRBJ2-1, with 12 bases identical to TRBD2. Trimming took 4 bases from V and 12 from J; bases not matched to a gene: 10. In germline, CDR1 is LGHDT, CDR2 YNNKEL (reference sequence). The CDR3 length is 15 residues. In nucleotides, the CDR3 is TGTGCCAGCAGCCTCTCTAGCGGGGGGGCAAAATGGCAGTTCTTC. It encodes CASSLSSGGAKWQFF.

V is TRBV7-9 and J is TRBJ1-3; D remains unclear. CDR1 and CDR2 from the germline V gene are SEHNR and FQNEAQ (reference sequence). The CDR3 has 11 amino acids. Deletions cut 10 bases from V and 7 bases from J, with 11 bases between. CDR3 nucleotides: TGTGCCACCCCCCCATTCAACACCATATATTTT. Translating it yields CATPPFNTIYF.

This clonotype is medium-sized in the sample. The chain joins TRBV10-3 to TRBJ2-7, with TRBD2 matching 11 bases. Trimming took 0 bases from V and 3 from J; bases not matched to a gene: 4. This CDR3 comprises 16 residues. The germline V gene has CDR1 ENHRY and CDR2 SYGVKD. The CDR3 sequence: CAISESLAGGRYEQYF. The CDR3 DNA reads TGTGCCATCAGTGAGTCTCTAGCGGGGGGCCGCTACGAGCAGTACTTC.

This clonotype came up many times. The CDR3 ends on some other residue instead of the conserved phenylalanine or tryptophan, so this is likely a read error. Because the CDR3's place on the DNA is in doubt, the DNA is left out and the CDR3 is given as listed by TCRdb. V is TRBV6-6 and J is TRBJ1-1; the D segment call TRBD1 is taken from the table without a DNA check. Counting both end residues, the CDR3 totals 10 amino acids. Germline V gene sequence: CDR1 MNHNY, CDR2 SVGAGI (reference sequence). The CDR3 here is CASSFPGFSL.